Sequencing of this T cell receptor beta chain was carried out in a study of T cell repertoires in cytomegalovirus infection. Across the whole study: CMV infection plus the matching HLA type was flagged by public TCR beta signatures. The study's findings and limits: Identification of carriers of CMV plus the relevant HLA was achieved through cumulative public TCR beta family frequency. Dominant in the ex vivo response were TCR beta clonotypes restricted by HLA-C and specific for CMV.

One entry per CDR3 protein results from TCRdb running MiXCR on the reads. Of about 260,000 distinct CDR3 sequences listed, roughly 13% are singletons. This clonotype was observed a handful of times. Its antigen is as yet unknown. V dropped 5 bases and J dropped 7 bases, with 9 bases sitting between them. Per germline, CDR1 DFQATT and CDR2 SNEGSKA (reference sequence). CDR3 size: 10 residues. Sequenced: PBMCs. The receptor comes from a human donor in good health (CMV status not recorded). Some clones in this sample may be carry-over from other donors' samples. The rearrangement links TRBV20-1 to TRBJ2-7; D perhaps matches TRBD1 (6 bases). As DNA, the CDR3 is TGCAGTGCTTACAGGGTTGAGCAGTACTTC. Protein: CSAYRVEQYF.